This T cell receptor (beta chain) was obtained from a study of T cell changes during pregnancy in multiple sclerosis. V shed 5 bases and J shed 0 bases, with 8 bases lying between them. The CDR3 spans 15 residues. Germline CDR1 reads SGHTA; CDR2 reads FQGNSA. This clone was seen once. Produced via immunoSEQ multiplex PCR; TCRdb's table is partial and in-frame only. Of around 75,000 clones in the sample, over 75% are singletons; the top ten hold 0.29%. The chain carries TRBV7-2 and TRBJ2-6, with D unclear. The receptor's source is a female donor in good health, enrolled as a control in a pregnancy study. The source material was CD4+ T cells from peripheral blood mononuclear cells, sampled in the third trimester of pregnancy. The CDR3 DNA reads as TGTGCCAGCAGCCCACAGATCTCTGGGGCCAACGTCCTGACTTTC. It is translated as CASSPQISGANVLTF.